This TCR beta chain was sequenced during a study of post-analysis software for immune sequencing data. Concerning this clonotype itself: The antigen remains unidentified.

Every TCR beta cDNA library bore unique molecular identifiers. Once roughly 0.9 to 10 million T cells were used, a few hundred thousand cDNA molecules resulted. In TCRdb, the PCR reads were re-called with MiXCR into one record per CDR3 protein. Among 820,000 or so distinct CDR3 sequences listed, about 50% were seen once. The V gene lost 6 bases and the J gene lost 9 bases, with 15 bases spanning the gap. This CDR3 has 13 residues. Per germline, CDR1 MNHEY and CDR2 SVGEGT. Study outcomes and limitations: Multiple sclerosis patients showed significantly lower normalized Chao1 diversity than controls did. Under the F measure, samples that were prepared in one batch clustered strongly together. Patients carried several TRBV segments more frequently than controls did, and TRBV5-6, TRBV5-1 and TRBV20-1 were among them.

The V call is TRBV6-2 or TRBV6-3, the J call TRBJ2-1; D possibly corresponds to TRBD2 (5 bases). The sequence was collected from a girl between 5 and 17 years old with multiple sclerosis. The sequencing input was blood. The CDR3 nucleotides are TGTGCCAGCAGGATACTTCGGGGTGGTGAGCAGTTCTTC. Protein: CASRILRGGEQFF.